This T cell receptor (beta chain) came from a study of blood T cell repertoires in COVID-19. The protocol was immunoSEQ multiplex PCR, while the TCRdb copy is restricted to in-frame clones and leaves out a portion. The sample consists of about 210,000 clones, roughly 82% of them appearing once. Per the germline V gene, CDR1 is LGHNA and CDR2 is YSLEER. The CDR3 is 13 amino acids. With 4 bases removed from V and 5 bases from J, the gap between germline ends came to 9 bases. The sample taken for sequencing was peripheral blood. This TCR was recovered from a woman aged 40 to 49 with acute or convalescent COVID-19. This chain joins TRBV4-3 and TRBJ1-5, with D uncertain. In DNA, the CDR3 is TGCGCCAGCAGCCTCCACAGTGATCAGCCCCAGCATTTT. It yields the protein CASSLHSDQPQHF.